The rows below give T cell receptor beta chains drawn from one sample of a study of molecular identifiers for immune sequencing clone quantification. TCRdb analysed the PCR reads with MiXCR anew, one entry per CDR3 protein. In the table there are around 460,000 distinct CDR3 sequences, around 25% of which are singletons. Sequenced material: naive CD8+ T cells from blood, with Jurkat cell RNA spiked in. Receptor source: a human donor in good health. Some libraries in this study had Jurkat cell RNA spiked in. Each CDR3 is given with its conserved first and last residue. The D gene is left open where the match is weak. Clone size is shown for a subset of rows, as once, few, many or a class of expanded clone.

CDR3	DNA	length	size	D	V	J
CASSFRTSGSYEQYF	TGTGCCAGCAGTTTTCGGACTAGCGGGAGCTACGAGCAGTACTTC	15	.	TRBD2	TRBV28	TRBJ2-7
CASSFDPTWVYNEQFF	TGTGCCAGCAGTTTCGATCCCACCTGGGTCTACAATGAGCAGTTCTTC	16	.	.	TRBV27	TRBJ2-1
CASSRGAGVLDAQYF	TGTGCCAGCAGCCGAGGGGCGGGAGTTCTAGATGCGCAGTATTTT	15	.	TRBD2	TRBV7-6	TRBJ2-3
CAGSLASGRSYEQYF	TGTGCCGGCAGCTTGGCTAGCGGGAGGTCTTACGAGCAGTACTTC	15	.	TRBD2	TRBV5-3	TRBJ2-7
CASSSRDRLPGTEAFF	TGTGCCAGCAGCTCCCGGGACAGGCTCCCGGGAACTGAAGCTTTCTTT	16	many	TRBD1	TRBV14	TRBJ1-1
CASRLAGGPQYF	TGTGCCAGCAGACTAGCGGGGGGGCCGCAGTATTTT	12	.	TRBD2	TRBV6-2/TRBV6-3	TRBJ2-3
CASSFTVSGPLHF	TGTGCCAGCAGCTTTACTGTGAGCGGACCCCTCCACTTT	13	many	.	TRBV7-2	TRBJ1-6
CASSYGLAGAGELFF	TGTGCCAGCAGTTATGGGCTAGCGGGAGCCGGGGAGCTGTTTTTT	15	many	TRBD2	TRBV6-5	TRBJ2-2
CASSLALRRQGNTEAFF	TGTGCCAGCAGCTTAGCGCTAAGGCGGCAGGGTAACACTGAAGCTTTCTTT	17	few	.	TRBV7-6	TRBJ1-1
CASSFYDRGNTEAFF	TGTGCCAGCAGTTTCTATGACAGGGGTAACACTGAAGCTTTCTTT	15	many	TRBD1	TRBV28	TRBJ1-1
CASSQKVPLAYEQYF	TGCGCCAGCAGTCAAAAGGTTCCTTTGGCCTACGAGCAGTACTTC	15	.	.	TRBV23-1	TRBJ2-7
CASSFTGSNQPQHF	TGTGCCAGCAGCTTTACAGGGAGTAATCAGCCCCAGCATTTT	14	many	.	TRBV7-9	TRBJ1-5
CASSLYGRGGETQYF	TGTGCCAGCAGTTTATATGGCAGGGGGGGAGAGACCCAGTACTTC	15	few	.	TRBV12-3/TRBV12-4	TRBJ2-5
CASHHSQGRDGYTF	TGTGCCAGCCACCATTCACAGGGGAGGGATGGCTACACCTTC	14	.	TRBD1	TRBV7-9	TRBJ1-2
CASSLAGTDFQYF	TGTGCCAGCAGCTTAGCGGGGACAGATTTTCAGTACTTC	13	many	TRBD1	TRBV7-9	TRBJ2-7
CASSPPHGDTEAFF	TGTGCCAGCAGCCCTCCCCACGGGGACACTGAAGCTTTCTTT	14	.	.	TRBV7-9	TRBJ1-1
CASSLILAVSTDTQYF	TGTGCCAGCAGTTTAATTCTAGCGGTGAGCACAGATACGCAGTATTTT	16	few	TRBD2	TRBV27	TRBJ2-3